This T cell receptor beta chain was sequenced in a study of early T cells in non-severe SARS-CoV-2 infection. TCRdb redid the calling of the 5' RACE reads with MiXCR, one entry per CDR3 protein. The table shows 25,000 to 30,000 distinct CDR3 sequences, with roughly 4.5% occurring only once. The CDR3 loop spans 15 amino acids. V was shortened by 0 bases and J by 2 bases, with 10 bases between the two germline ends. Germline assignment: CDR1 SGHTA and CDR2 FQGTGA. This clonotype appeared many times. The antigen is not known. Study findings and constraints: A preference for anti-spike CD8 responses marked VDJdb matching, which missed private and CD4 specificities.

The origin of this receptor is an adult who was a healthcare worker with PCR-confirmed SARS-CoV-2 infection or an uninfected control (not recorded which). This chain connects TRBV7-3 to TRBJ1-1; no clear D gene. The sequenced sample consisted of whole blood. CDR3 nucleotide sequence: TGTGCCAGCAGCTTAACGGAGGGAAGAAACACTGAAGCTTTCTTT. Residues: CASSLTEGRNTEAFF.